The table lists the clone carrying this T cell receptor beta chain with many counts. Using unique molecular identifiers, the investigators prepared the TCRbeta library. TCRdb used MiXCR to reprocess the PCR reads, holding one entry per CDR3 protein. The sample lists about 300,000 distinct CDR3 sequences; roughly a tenth were seen once. The CDR3 has 16 residues. Germline V CDR1 and CDR2: KGHSH, LQKENI. Trimming cost V 3 bases and J 8 bases, with 19 bases left between them. The sample comes from a study of T-cell reconstitution after alpha-beta-depleted transplantation in children. The clonotype was recovered from a boy under two years old with acute myeloid leukemia, due to receive a stem cell transplant. V gene TRBV18 combines with J gene TRBJ1-4, with D unclear. Here the sequenced sample was PBMCs, taken before TCRalphabeta/CD19-depleted stem cell transplant. DNA of the CDR3: TGTGCCAGCTCACCCCGAGTGGGCGCGGCGGACGAAAAACTGTTTTTT. Its protein is CASSPRVGAADEKLFF.